The following is a TCR beta chain sequence with its context. Its target antigen remains unknown. Base qualities are not at hand, and no much larger clone is one base apart. This record comes from a study of blood T cell repertoires in COVID-19 (dated by TCRdb to the early 2020s). For the study in its entirety: Collaborator samples came from the United States, Italy and Spain and covered acute and convalescent phases of COVID-19. The material from the prospective study consisted of cDNA or gDNA derived from T cells, B-cell-depleted T cells, or PBMCs. The dataset comprised deeply sampled blood TCRbeta repertoires from subjects exposed to, actively infected with, or recovered from COVID-19. The repertoires were made available in a free public database intended to serve as a resource for research on the immune response to SARS-CoV-2. The samples were drawn from the first 160 participants of the ongoing ImmuneRACE study and from 1,200 or so subjects provided by 6 global collaborators. A de-identified subject ID, COVID-19 status, age in years and sex were almost always included in the sample metadata. HLA class I and class II types, where available, came from metadata supplied by the sample provider rather than from assay-based typing.

The immunoSEQ Assay, a bias-controlled multiplex PCR, was used to amplify TCRbeta CDR3 regions from genomic DNA. The paper's processing steps were these. Within the assay, amplification of reference gene primers was used to estimate how many nucleated cells each sample contained. Sequence reads were collapsed and filtered to measure the absolute abundance of every unique TCRbeta CDR3 rearrangement. For each sample, productive Simpson clonality was calculated as the square root of Simpson's diversity index over productive rearrangements. Drawn from immuneACCESS, this table holds only the in-frame rearrangements with V and J called that TCRdb kept. Clones are partly lost; checked studies trace under half to an unresolved V gene and leave the rest unexplained. V and J calls and clone size are those listed in that table; D and trimming were worked out from the DNA. This sample has 300,000 to 350,000 clones in its table, and 88% of those were observed once. The ten largest make up 0.95% to 1.1% of the sample.

Broad study findings and their caveats: The amount of clinical and demographic metadata varied by source and participant and was provided uncurated.

In the prospective study, participants were about 18 to 100 years old, resided in around 25 geographic areas of the United States, and were enrolled through a virtual design. In the prospective study, cohorts were assigned on the basis of participant-reported clinical history obtained from a screening survey and a study questionnaire. Exposed participants were defined as having been in contact with someone with a PCR-confirmed or clinician-diagnosed COVID-19 case within 2 weeks of study entry. Each participant in the prospective study had whole blood, serum and a nasopharyngeal or oropharyngeal swab collected by mobile phlebotomists. Additional blood draws and questionnaires over a 2-month period could optionally be provided by prospective study participants. Before DNA extraction, blood samples from the prospective study were shipped at room temperature or frozen. V ends up 3 bases short and J 8 bases short, with an unmatched junction base count of 4. CDR3 length: 13 amino acids, cysteine to phenylalanine. Only the CDR3 part of the read is kept: 39 bases, read in frame from the first base. CDR1 and CDR2, looked up from the germline V gene (reference sequence), are SGHAT and FQDESV.

Sequencing was carried out using PBMCs or T cells enriched from blood (not recorded which). The TCR originated in a woman aged 25 to 39 who had been exposed to COVID-19. Here the chain combines TRBV11-1 and TRBJ1-2; 9 bases in the junction line up with TRBD1. The CDR3 amino acid sequence is: CASSLGQGRGYTF. Read as DNA, the sequence is TGTGCCAGCAGCTTGGGACAGGGTAGAGGCTACACCTTC.